This T cell receptor beta chain came from a study of neurological immune-mediated disorders. Points from the study as a whole: When the repertoires were grouped phylogenetically, those of 18 of the 34 multiple sclerosis patients came together in a single cluster of related CDR3 sequences, which points to a possible repertoire-level signature. Private repertoires in all groups were suggested by the absence of shared CDR3 amino acid sequences among expanded clones across subjects.

The authors produced cDNA by 5'RACE using 10-nucleotide random UMIs. TCRdb re-derived calls from the 5' RACE reads in MiXCR, one entry per CDR3 protein. The sample holds under 70,000 distinct CDR3 sequences, 3.5% seen once. This clonotype was picked up many times. What it recognizes is unknown. Unsorted libraries were generated from 2 million PBMCs held at -80 degrees C. V lost 11 bases, J lost 5 bases, and 14 bases lay in between. The CDR3 covers 12 residues. Sequencing was done on a sample of PBMCs. V is TRBV12-3 or TRBV12-4 and J is TRBJ2-3, with D possibly being TRBD2 (6 bases). This clonotype was obtained from a woman between 25 and 40 years old with multiple sclerosis. CDR3 DNA: TGTGCCGACGGGACTTCAGGAGATACGCAGTATTTT. This translates into CADGTSGDTQYF.